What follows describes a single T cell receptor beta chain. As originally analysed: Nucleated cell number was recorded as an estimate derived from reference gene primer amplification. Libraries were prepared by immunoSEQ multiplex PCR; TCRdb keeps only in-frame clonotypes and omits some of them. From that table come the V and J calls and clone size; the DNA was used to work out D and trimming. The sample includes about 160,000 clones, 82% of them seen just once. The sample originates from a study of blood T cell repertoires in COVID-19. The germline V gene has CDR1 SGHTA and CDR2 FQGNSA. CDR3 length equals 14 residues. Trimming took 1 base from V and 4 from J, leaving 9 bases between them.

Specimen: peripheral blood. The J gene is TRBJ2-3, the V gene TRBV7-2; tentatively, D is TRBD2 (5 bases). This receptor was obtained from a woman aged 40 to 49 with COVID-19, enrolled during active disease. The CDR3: CASSLDGVADTQYF. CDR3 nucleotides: TGTGCCAGCAGCTTAGACGGGGTGGCAGATACGCAGTATTTT.